The T cell receptor beta chain under discussion was sequenced for a study of blood T cell repertoires in COVID-19. About the research overall: The study drew acute and convalescent COVID-19 samples from the United States, Italy and Spain.

Original data processing: Reference gene primer amplification yielded estimated nucleated cell counts. The assay was immunoSEQ multiplex PCR, and TCRdb's table has in-frame clones only and misses some. V and J calls and clone size are given by that table; D and trimming were obtained from the DNA. The table lists 90,000 to 100,000 clones, approximately 90% of them singletons, with approximately 5.1% in the top ten. V shed 2 bases and J 5 bases; nucleotides not matched to a gene: 4. Germline loops: CDR1 SGHRS, CDR2 YFSETQ. The length of the CDR3 is 15 residues. The clonotype was recovered from a man between 45 and 60 years old with acute or convalescent COVID-19. The V call is TRBV5-1, the J call TRBJ2-2; TRBD1 agrees at 9 bases. The sequencing sample was made of peripheral blood. CDR3 protein: CASSLLTGGTGELFF. In DNA form, the CDR3 reads TGCGCCAGCAGCTTATTGACAGGGGGTACCGGGGAGCTGTTTTTT.